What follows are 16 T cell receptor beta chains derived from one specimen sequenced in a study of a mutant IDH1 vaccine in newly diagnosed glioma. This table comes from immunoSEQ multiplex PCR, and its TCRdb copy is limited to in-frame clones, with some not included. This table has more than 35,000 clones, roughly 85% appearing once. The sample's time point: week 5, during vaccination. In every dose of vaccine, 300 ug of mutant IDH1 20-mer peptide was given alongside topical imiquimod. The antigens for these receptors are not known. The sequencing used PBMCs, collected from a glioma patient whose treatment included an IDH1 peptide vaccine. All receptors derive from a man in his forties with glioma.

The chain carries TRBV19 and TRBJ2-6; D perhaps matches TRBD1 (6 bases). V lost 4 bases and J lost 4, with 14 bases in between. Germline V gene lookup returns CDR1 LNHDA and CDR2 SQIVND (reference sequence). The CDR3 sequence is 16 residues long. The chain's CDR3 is CASSTLQGPGANVLTF. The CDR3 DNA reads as TGTGCCAGTAGTACCCTTCAGGGGCCCGGGGCCAACGTCCTGACTTTC.

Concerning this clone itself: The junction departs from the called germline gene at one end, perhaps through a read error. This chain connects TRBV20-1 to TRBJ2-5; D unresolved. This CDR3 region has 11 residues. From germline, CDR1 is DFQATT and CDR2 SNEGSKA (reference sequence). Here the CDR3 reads CSAAGGDHRNF. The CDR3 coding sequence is TGCAGTGCGGCTGGTGGAGACCATCGGAACTTC.

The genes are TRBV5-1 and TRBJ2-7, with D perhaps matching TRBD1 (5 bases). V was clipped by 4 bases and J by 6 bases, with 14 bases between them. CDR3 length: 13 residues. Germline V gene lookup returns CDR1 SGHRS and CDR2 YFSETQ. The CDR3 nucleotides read TGCGCCAGCAGCGGTCAGGGTGAAAGCGAGCAGTACTTC. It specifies CASSGQGESEQYF.

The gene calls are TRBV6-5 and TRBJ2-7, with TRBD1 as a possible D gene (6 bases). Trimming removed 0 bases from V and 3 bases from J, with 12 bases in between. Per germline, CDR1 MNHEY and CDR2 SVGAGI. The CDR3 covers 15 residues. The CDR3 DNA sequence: TGTGCCAGCAGTTACTCATTCAGGGGCGGCTACGAGCAGTACTTC. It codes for CASSYSFRGGYEQYF.

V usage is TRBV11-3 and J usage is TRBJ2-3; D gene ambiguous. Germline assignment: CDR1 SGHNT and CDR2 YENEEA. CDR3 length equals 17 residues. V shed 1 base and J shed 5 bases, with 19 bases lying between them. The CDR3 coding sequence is TGTGCCAGCAGCTTAGCCTCACTTACAGCAGGCGGAGATACGCAGTATTTT. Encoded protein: CASSLASLTAGGDTQYF.

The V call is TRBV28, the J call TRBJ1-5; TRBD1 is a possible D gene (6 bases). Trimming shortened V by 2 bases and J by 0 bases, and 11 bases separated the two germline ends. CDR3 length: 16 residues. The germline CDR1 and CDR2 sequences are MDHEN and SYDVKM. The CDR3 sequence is CASSLGDMYSNQPQHF. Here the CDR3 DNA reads TGTGCCAGCAGTTTAGGGGACATGTATAGCAATCAGCCCCAGCATTTT.

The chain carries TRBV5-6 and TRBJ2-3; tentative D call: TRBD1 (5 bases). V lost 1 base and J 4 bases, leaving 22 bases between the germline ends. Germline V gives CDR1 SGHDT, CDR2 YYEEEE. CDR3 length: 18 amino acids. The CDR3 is CASSLRPYSVRVADTQYF. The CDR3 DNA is TGTGCCAGCAGCTTGAGGCCCTATAGTGTCAGGGTTGCAGATACGCAGTATTTT.

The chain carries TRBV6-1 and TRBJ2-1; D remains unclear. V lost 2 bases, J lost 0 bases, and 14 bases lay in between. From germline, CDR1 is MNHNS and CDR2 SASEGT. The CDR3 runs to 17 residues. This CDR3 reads CASSEFVGGSSYNEQFF. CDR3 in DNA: TGTGCCAGCAGTGAATTCGTAGGCGGAAGCTCCTACAATGAGCAGTTCTTC.

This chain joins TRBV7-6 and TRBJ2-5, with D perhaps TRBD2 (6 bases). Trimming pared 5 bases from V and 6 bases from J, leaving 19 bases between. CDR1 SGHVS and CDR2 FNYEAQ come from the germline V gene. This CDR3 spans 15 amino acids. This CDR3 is CASSLGTARGKTQYF. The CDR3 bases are TGTGCCAGCAGCCTCGGGACGGCCCGGGGGAAGACCCAGTACTTC.

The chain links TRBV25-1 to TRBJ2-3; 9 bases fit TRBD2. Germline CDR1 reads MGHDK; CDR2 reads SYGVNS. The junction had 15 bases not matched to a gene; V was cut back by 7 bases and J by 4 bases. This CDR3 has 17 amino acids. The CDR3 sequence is CASTPGMAGGPADTQYF. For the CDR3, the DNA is TGTGCCAGCACCCCTGGAATGGCGGGGGGGCCTGCAGATACGCAGTATTTT.

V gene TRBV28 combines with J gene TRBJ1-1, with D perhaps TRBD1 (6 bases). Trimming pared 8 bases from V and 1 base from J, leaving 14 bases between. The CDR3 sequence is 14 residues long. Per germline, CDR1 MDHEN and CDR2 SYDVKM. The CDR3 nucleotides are TGTGCCAGCGATGACAGGAACGCGAACACTGAAGCTTTCTTT. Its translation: CASDDRNANTEAFF.

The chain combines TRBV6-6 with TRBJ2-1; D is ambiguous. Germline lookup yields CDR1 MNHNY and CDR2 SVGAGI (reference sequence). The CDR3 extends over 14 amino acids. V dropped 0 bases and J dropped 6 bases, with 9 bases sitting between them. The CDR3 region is CASSYSSHFNEQFF. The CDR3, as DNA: TGTGCCAGCAGTTACTCTTCCCACTTCAATGAGCAGTTCTTC.

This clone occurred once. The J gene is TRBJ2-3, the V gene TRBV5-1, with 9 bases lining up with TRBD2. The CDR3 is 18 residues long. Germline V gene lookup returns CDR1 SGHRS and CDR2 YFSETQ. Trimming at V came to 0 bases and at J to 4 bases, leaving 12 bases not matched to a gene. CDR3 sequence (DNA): TGCGCCAGCAGCTTGGGGGGGCTAGCGGGGACGACCCCAGATACGCAGTATTTT. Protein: CASSLGGLAGTTPDTQYF.

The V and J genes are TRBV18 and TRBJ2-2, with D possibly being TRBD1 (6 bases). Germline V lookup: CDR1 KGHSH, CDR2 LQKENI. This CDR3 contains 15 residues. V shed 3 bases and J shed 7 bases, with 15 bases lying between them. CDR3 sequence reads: CASSPMGQNVGELFF. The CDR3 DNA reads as TGTGCCAGCTCACCGATGGGACAAAACGTCGGGGAGCTGTTTTTT. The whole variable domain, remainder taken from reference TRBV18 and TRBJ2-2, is NAGVMQNPRHLVRRRGQEARLRCSPMKGHSHVYWYRQLPEEGLKFMVYLQKENIIDESGMPKERFSAEFPKEGPSILRIQQVVRGDSAAYFCASSPMGQNVGELFFGEGSRLTVL.

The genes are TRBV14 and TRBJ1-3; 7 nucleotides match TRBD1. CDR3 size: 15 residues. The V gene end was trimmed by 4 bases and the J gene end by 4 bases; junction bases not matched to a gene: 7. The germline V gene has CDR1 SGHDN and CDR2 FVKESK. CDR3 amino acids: CASSRYRGGGNTIYF. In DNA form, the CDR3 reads TGTGCCAGCAGCCGATACAGGGGAGGAGGAAACACCATATATTTT.

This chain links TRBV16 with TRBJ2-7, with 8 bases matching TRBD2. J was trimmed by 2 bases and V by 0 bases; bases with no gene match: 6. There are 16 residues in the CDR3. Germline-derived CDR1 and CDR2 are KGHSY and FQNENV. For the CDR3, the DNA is TGTGCCAGCAGCCAATCGATTAGCGGGGTGGCCTACGAGCAGTACTTC. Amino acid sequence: CASSQSISGVAYEQYF.